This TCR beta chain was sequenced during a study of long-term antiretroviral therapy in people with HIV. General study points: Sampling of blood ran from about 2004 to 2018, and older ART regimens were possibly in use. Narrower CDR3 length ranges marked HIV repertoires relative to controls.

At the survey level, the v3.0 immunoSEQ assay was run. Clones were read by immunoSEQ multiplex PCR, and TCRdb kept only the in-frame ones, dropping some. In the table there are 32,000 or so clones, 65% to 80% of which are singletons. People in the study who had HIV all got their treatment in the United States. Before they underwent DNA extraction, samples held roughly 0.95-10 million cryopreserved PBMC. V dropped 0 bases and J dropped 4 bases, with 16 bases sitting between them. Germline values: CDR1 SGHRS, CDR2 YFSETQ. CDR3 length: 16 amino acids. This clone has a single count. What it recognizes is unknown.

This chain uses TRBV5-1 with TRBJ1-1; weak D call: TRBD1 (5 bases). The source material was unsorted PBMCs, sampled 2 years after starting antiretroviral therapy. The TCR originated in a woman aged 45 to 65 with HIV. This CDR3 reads CASSLEGGDGATEAFF. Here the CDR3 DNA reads TGCGCCAGCAGCTTGGAGGGAGGGGACGGGGCCACTGAAGCTTTCTTT.